This T cell receptor (beta chain) was documented in a study of CDR3 diversity in severe acne. CDR3 length: 14 amino acids. Germline CDR1 reads DFQATT; CDR2 reads SNEGSKA (reference sequence). MiXCR, run by TCRdb on the PCR reads, gives a single entry per CDR3 protein. The sample has roughly 79,000 distinct CDR3 sequences; around 50% are singletons. This clonotype was seen at least ten times. The chain employs TRBV20-1 and TRBJ2-1, with unresolved D. The receptor was derived from a male donor with severe acne vulgaris. Specimen: blood. The DNA of the CDR3 is TGCAGCAACGGCCTTCAATTGACCTACAATGAGCAGTTCTTC. Translated, it gives CSNGLQLTYNEQFF.